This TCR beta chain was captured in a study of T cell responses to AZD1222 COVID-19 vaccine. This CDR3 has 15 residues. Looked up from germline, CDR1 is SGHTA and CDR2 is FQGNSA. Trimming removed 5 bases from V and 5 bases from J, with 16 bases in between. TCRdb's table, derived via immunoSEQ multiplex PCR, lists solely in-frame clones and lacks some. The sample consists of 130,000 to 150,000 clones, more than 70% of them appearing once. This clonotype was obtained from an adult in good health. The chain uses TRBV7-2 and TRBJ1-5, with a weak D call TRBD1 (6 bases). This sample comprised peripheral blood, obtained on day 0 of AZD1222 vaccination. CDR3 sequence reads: CASSPGRGGHQPQHF. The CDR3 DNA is TGTGCCAGCAGCCCGGGTAGGGGGGGTCATCAGCCCCAGCATTTT.